The 20 T cell receptor beta chains below come from one sample, sequenced in a study of cytomegalovirus exposure and HLA in healthy donors. Vbeta (60) and Jbeta (13) primers were used in the PCR. Only in-frame clones appear in the TCRdb table, and some are missing; sequencing was by immunoSEQ multiplex PCR. This sample has roughly 100,000 clones; approximately 70% occur once, and the top ten carry about 0.8%. Sequencing used PBMCs. Receptors originate from a boy aged 10-17 years in good health and CMV-seronegative.

This chain connects TRBV19 to TRBJ2-7; 10 positions match TRBD1. After removal of 9 bases from V and 6 bases from J, the junction contained 8 bases not matched to a gene. CDR1 and CDR2 from the germline V gene are LNHDA and SQIVND (reference sequence). This CDR3 spans 13 amino acids. This CDR3 reads CASSGQGFGEQYF. The CDR3 DNA follows: TGTGCCAGCTCGGGACAGGGGTTCGGCGAGCAGTACTTC.

This rearrangement joins TRBV28 to TRBJ1-5; possibly TRBD1 for D (5 bases). Trimming pared 3 bases from V and 6 bases from J, leaving 12 bases between. The CDR3 sequence is 14 residues long. Germline-derived CDR1 and CDR2 are MDHEN and SYDVKM. The CDR3: CASSFKGLRQPQHF. DNA of the CDR3: TGTGCCAGCAGTTTTAAGGGGTTGCGTCAGCCCCAGCATTTT.

The chain couples TRBV19 to TRBJ2-7; D perhaps matches TRBD1 (6 bases). Trimming left V 4 bases short and J 2 bases short, with 9 bases between. Germline CDR1 is LNHDA and CDR2 is SQIVND (reference sequence). The CDR3 is 13 amino acids. CDR3 in DNA: TGTGCCAGTAGTAGGACAGTCACCTACGAGCAGTACTTC. As protein: CASSRTVTYEQYF.

This clone was seen a few times. This chain joins TRBV30 and TRBJ1-3, with D unclear. V shed 0 bases and J shed 2 bases, with 5 bases lying between them. Looked up from germline, CDR1 is GTSNPN and CDR2 is SVGIG (reference sequence). This CDR3 has 13 residues. CDR3: CAWSVAAGNTIYF. The CDR3 nucleotides are TGTGCCTGGAGTGTTGCAGCTGGAAACACCATATATTTT.

The chain has TRBV7-8 and TRBJ2-1; TRBD2 matches at 8 bases. Trimming at V came to 5 bases and at J to 0 bases, leaving 3 bases not matched to a gene. The CDR3 runs 15 residues. Germline V gene lookup returns CDR1 SGHVS and CDR2 FQNEAQ. The CDR3 DNA follows: TGTGCCAGCAGCAGGCGGGAGGTCTCCTACAATGAGCAGTTCTTC. This encodes CASSRREVSYNEQFF.

The chain recombines TRBV6-5 with TRBJ2-7; 8 bases are a match to TRBD2. V shed 5 bases and J 3 bases; nucleotides not matched to a gene: 6. The CDR3 has 14 amino acids. The V gene's germline CDR1 is MNHEY and CDR2 SVGAGI. Here the CDR3 reads CASSAGTRGYEQYF. The CDR3 region has the DNA TGTGCCAGCAGTGCGGGGACTAGGGGCTACGAGCAGTACTTC.

As DNA, the CDR3 is TGTGCCACCAGCAGGGGGAGGGGTAGCGGTGGGACAGATACGCAGTATTTT. Translating gives CATSRGRGSGGTDTQYF. J is TRBJ2-3 and V is TRBV15; TRBD2 matches at 7 bases. CDR3 size: 17 residues. Unmatched junction bases numbered 12, after V lost 3 bases and J lost 3 bases. Germline V gene lookup returns CDR1 LNHNV and CDR2 YYDKDF (reference sequence).

The chain joins TRBV6-1 to TRBJ1-1; 7 nucleotides line up with TRBD1. The CDR3 runs to 13 residues. V was pared by 10 bases and J by 3 bases, with 8 bases of the junction left unmatched. Germline loops: CDR1 MNHNS, CDR2 SASEGT. The CDR3 sequence: CATTTGQDTEAFF. The CDR3 bases are TGTGCCACCACAACAGGACAGGACACTGAAGCTTTCTTT.

V is TRBV4-1 and J is TRBJ2-7, with D possibly being TRBD1 (5 bases). The CDR3 has 14 residues. In germline, CDR1 is MGHRA, CDR2 YSYEKL. V gave up 6 bases and J gave up 0 bases, with 12 bases separating them. The CDR3 nucleotides read TGCGCCAGCAGATCGGACAAGAGCTCCTACGAGCAGTACTTC. Translating gives CASRSDKSSYEQYF.

The chain employs TRBV25-1 and TRBJ1-6, with TRBD1 identical over 7 bases. Trimming at V came to 4 bases and at J to 10 bases, leaving 13 bases not matched to a gene. From germline, CDR1 is MGHDK and CDR2 SYGVNS. This CDR3 region has 16 residues. CDR3 protein: CASSAGQGVLISPLHF. The CDR3 bases are TGTGCCAGCAGTGCCGGGCAGGGGGTCCTAATATCACCCCTCCACTTT.

This chain joins TRBV5-4 and TRBJ2-7, with D possibly TRBD1 on 6 matching bases. Deletions cut 1 base from V and 6 bases from J, with 20 bases between. Germline values: CDR1 SGHNT, CDR2 YYREEE (reference sequence). The CDR3 length is 16 residues. This CDR3 is CASSLWVTGHDAEQYF. The DNA for the CDR3 is TGTGCCAGCAGCTTGTGGGTTACGGGACACGACGCCGAGCAGTACTTC.

This chain uses TRBV28 with TRBJ1-1; a weak D match, TRBD1 (6 bases). Trimming removed 7 bases from V and 4 bases from J, with 28 bases in between. The CDR3 contains 18 residues. Germline V lookup: CDR1 MDHEN, CDR2 SYDVKM. CDR3 region: CASTPPTGRDCWCTEAFF. In DNA, the CDR3 is TGTGCCAGCACCCCCCCAACAGGGAGGGATTGTTGGTGCACTGAAGCTTTCTTT.

This chain links TRBV6-1 with TRBJ1-4; 8 bases agree with TRBD1. V shed 6 bases, J shed 8 bases, and the junction held 8 bases outside the gene matches. There are 14 residues in the CDR3. Germline V gene sequence: CDR1 MNHNS, CDR2 SASEGT. The DNA of the CDR3 is TGTGCCAGCAGGCGACAGGGGACTGGAGAAAAACTGTTTTTT. Translated: CASRRQGTGEKLFF.

Turning to this clone: Other DNA sequences in this sample translate to the same CDR3. This chain joins TRBV5-1 and TRBJ1-5, with D perhaps matching TRBD1 (6 bases). Trimming pared 4 bases from V and 4 bases from J, leaving 12 bases between. The CDR3 sequence is 14 residues long. Germline loops: CDR1 SGHRS, CDR2 YFSETQ. CDR3 in amino acids: CASSLEGGNQPQHF. CDR3 DNA: TGCGCCAGCAGCCTGGAGGGGGGGAATCAGCCCCAGCATTTT.

This rearrangement joins TRBV14 to TRBJ1-1; unclear D gene. Trimming cost V 5 bases and J 5 bases, with 12 bases left between them. CDR3 length: 13 amino acids. Germline V gene sequence: CDR1 SGHDN, CDR2 FVKESK. As DNA, the CDR3 is TGTGCCAGCAGCTTATACGGAGAGACTGAAGCTTTCTTT. It yields the protein CASSLYGETEAFF.

V gene TRBV5-1 combines with J gene TRBJ1-2, with a possible D match to TRBD1 (6 bases). CDR3 length: 13 residues. The V end was cut by 0 bases, the J end by 11 bases, with 14 bases between. Germline V gene lookup returns CDR1 SGHRS and CDR2 YFSETQ. CDR3 coding DNA: TGCGCCAGCAGCTTGGTATTACAGGGCCCGTACACCTTC. Translation gives CASSLVLQGPYTF.

The rearrangement uses TRBV5-1 and TRBJ1-1, with TRBD1 identical over 8 bases. The CDR3 consists of 17 residues. Trimming took 2 bases from V and 3 from J; bases not matched to a gene: 12. Germline CDR1 is SGHRS and CDR2 is YFSETQ. The CDR3 here is CASSLGAGGADYTEAFF. In DNA form, the CDR3 reads TGCGCCAGCAGCTTAGGTGCAGGGGGCGCCGATTACACTGAAGCTTTCTTT.

This clone turned up a few times. The CDR3 region has the DNA TGCGCCAGCAGCTTGGATGGCAGGGTGGACGAGCAGTACTTC. Translating it yields CASSLDGRVDEQYF. This sequence joins TRBV5-1 and TRBJ2-7; D may be TRBD1 (5 bases). The CDR3 is made up of 14 amino acids. In germline, CDR1 is SGHRS, CDR2 YFSETQ. Trimming took 0 bases from V and 5 from J, leaving 12 bases between them.

The rearrangement links TRBV2 to TRBJ2-5; D perhaps matches TRBD2 (6 bases). This CDR3 region has 13 residues. In germline, CDR1 is SNHLY, CDR2 FYNNEI. V lost 9 bases and J 2 bases, leaving 13 bases between the germline ends. For the CDR3, the DNA is TGTGCCAGTACGGGACTGAAACAAGAGACCCAGTACTTC. Encoded protein: CASTGLKQETQYF.

This chain joins TRBV4-1 and TRBJ2-5, with 8 bases identical to TRBD1. The CDR3 is 17 amino acids. Trimming at V came to 4 bases and at J to 0 bases, leaving 10 bases not matched to a gene. The germline gives CDR1 MGHRA, CDR2 YSYEKL. Here the CDR3 reads CASSPRQGRFDQETQYF. DNA of the CDR3: TGCGCCAGCAGCCCTCGACAGGGGAGGTTTGACCAAGAGACCCAGTACTTC.